This TCR beta chain was captured in a study of OX40 agonist ivuxolimab in advanced cancers. Study overall: Patients were dosed intravenously with ivuxolimab at 0.01 to 10 mg/kg every 2 weeks.

On this clone itself: Its cognate antigen is unknown.

Here immunoSEQ multiplex PCR was the method, and the copy in TCRdb shows in-frame clones only, minus some. The sample has tens of thousands of clones, approximately 94% seen once. General study results and limits: With doses of 0.1-3.0 mg/kg, partial responders showed among the lowest clonal expansion.

There are 16 residues in the CDR3. Germline V gene sequence: CDR1 SEHNR, CDR2 FQNEAQ (reference sequence). Trimming pared 3 bases from V and 4 bases from J, leaving 18 bases between. The input for sequencing was CD4+ or CD8+ T cells sorted from blood, taken in a trial of the OX40 agonist ivuxolimab. V usage is TRBV7-9 and J usage is TRBJ1-2; the D is unclear. This TCR was recovered from an adult with an advanced solid tumor such as melanoma, head and neck, liver or kidney cancer. For the CDR3, the DNA is TGTGCCAGCAGCTTCCCCACCACCCGTGCTTTCTATGGCTACACCTTC. It is translated as CASSFPTTRAFYGYTF.